This TCR beta chain was documented in a study of blood T cell repertoires in COVID-19. Whole-study context: Collection of acute and convalescent COVID-19 samples took place in the United States, Italy and Spain.

CDR1 LGHDT and CDR2 YNNKEL come from the germline V gene (reference sequence). The CDR3 runs 15 residues. V was shortened by 3 bases and J by 6 bases, with 17 bases between the two germline ends. TCRdb keeps only in-frame clones here, not all; method: immunoSEQ multiplex PCR. The data contain about 35,000 clones, 75% to 90% of them singletons. This chain uses TRBV3-1 (or the pseudogene TRBV3-2) with TRBJ1-1; TRBD1 is a possible D gene (5 bases). The receptor was isolated from an older man with active COVID-19. Sequencing input: peripheral blood. The CDR3, as DNA: TGTGCCAGCAGCCACGGAGGGACGGGAAGGGCTGAAGCTTTCTTT. Amino acid sequence: CASSHGGTGRAEAFF.